One sample yielded the 8 T cell receptor beta chains listed below, sequenced in a study of control samples from healthy donors and cancer patients. Clones were read by immunoSEQ multiplex PCR, and TCRdb kept only the in-frame ones, dropping some. Of tens of thousands of clones listed, roughly 90% are singletons. Material: PBMCs. The receptors originated from a woman in her forties or fifties with colorectal cancer.

The rearrangement joins TRBV9 to TRBJ2-5; TRBD1 agrees at 8 bases. CDR3 size: 14 residues. V was clipped by 4 bases and J by 4 bases; unmatched bases: 6. Germline lookup yields CDR1 SGDLS and CDR2 YYNGEE. The CDR3 spells CASSPGQDIETQYF. The CDR3 nucleotides read TGTGCCAGCAGCCCGGGACAGGATATAGAGACCCAGTACTTC.

This clone has just a few counts. The chain carries TRBV5-6 and TRBJ2-3; D tentatively reads TRBD1 or TRBD2 (6 bases each). The V end was cut by 0 bases, the J end by 1 base, with 12 bases between. The CDR3 contains 16 residues. In germline, CDR1 is SGHDT, CDR2 YYEEEE. This CDR3 is CASSLVGGRGTDTQYF. The CDR3 DNA reads TGTGCCAGCAGCTTGGTCGGGGGCCGGGGCACAGATACGCAGTATTTT.

Only one count was recorded for this clone. The chain uses TRBV6-4 and TRBJ1-1; D remains ambiguous. The length of the CDR3 is 13 residues. Trimming shortened V by 3 bases and J by 2 bases, and 7 bases separated the two germline ends. CDR1 and CDR2 (germline): MRHNA, SNTAGT. DNA of the CDR3: TGTGCCAGCAGTGAGAGGGAAAACACTGAAGCTTTCTTT. It encodes CASSERENTEAFF.

The chain recombines TRBV7-2 with TRBJ1-2; the D is unclear. CDR1 and CDR2 (germline): SGHTA, FQGNSA. V was shortened by 5 bases and J by 1 base, with 11 bases between the two germline ends. CDR3 length: 14 residues. Here the CDR3 DNA reads TGTGCCAGCAGCCTAGGGTCCAGTAACTATGGCTACACCTTC. Translation: CASSLGSSNYGYTF.

The V gene is TRBV5-4, the J gene TRBJ1-3; D uncertain. The CDR3 is 16 amino acids. Trimming stripped 5 bases from V and 0 bases from J, with 15 bases between. CDR1 is SGHNT, CDR2 YYREEE, per germline (reference sequence). For the CDR3, the DNA is TGTGCCAGCAGTTCCACCGGGAAGGACTCTGGAAACACCATATATTTT. Translated: CASSSTGKDSGNTIYF. The full variable domain, with the rest looked up from reference TRBV5-4 and TRBJ1-3, is ETGVTQSPTHLIKTRGQQVTLRCSSQSGHNTVSWYQQALGQGPQFIFQYYREEENGRGNFPPRFSGLQFPNYSSELNVNALELDDSALYLCASSSTGKDSGNTIYFGEGSWLTVV.

This chain uses TRBV5-1 with TRBJ1-4; no clear D gene. The germline V gene encodes CDR1 SGHRS and CDR2 YFSETQ. V lost 0 bases and J lost 3, with 9 bases in between. The length of the CDR3 is 15 residues. CDR3 amino acids: CASSLDQAPNEKLFF. The CDR3 region has the DNA TGCGCCAGCAGCTTGGATCAGGCGCCTAATGAAAAACTGTTTTTT. The entire variable domain, with the rest obtained from reference TRBV5-1 and TRBJ1-4, is as follows: KAGVTQTPRYLIKTRGQQVTLSCSPISGHRSVSWYQQTPGQGLQFLFEYFSETQRNKGNFPGRFSGRQFSNSRSEMNVSTLELGDSALYLCASSLDQAPNEKLFFGSGTQLSVL.

V and J are TRBV6-2 or TRBV6-3 and TRBJ1-2; D is undetermined. Germline CDR1 reads MNHEY; CDR2 reads SVGEGT. CDR3 size: 13 residues. Trimming shortened V by 5 bases and J by 4 bases, and 11 bases separated the two germline ends. The CDR3 protein is CASSPGSRYGYTF. CDR3 sequence (DNA): TGTGCCAGCAGTCCCGGGTCCCGCTATGGCTACACCTTC.

The chain carries TRBV7-2 and TRBJ2-6; unclear D gene. The CDR3 loop spans 17 amino acids. CDR1 and CDR2 (germline): SGHTA, FQGNSA. V gave up 5 bases and J gave up 2 bases, with 16 bases separating them. CDR3 residues: CASSPDGWAAGANVLTF. The CDR3 DNA reads as TGTGCCAGCAGCCCCGATGGGTGGGCGGCTGGGGCCAACGTCCTGACTTTC.